This TCR beta chain was found in a study of blood T cell repertoires in COVID-19. Background on the study: In each case, the material was cDNA or gDNA derived from T cells, B-cell-depleted T cells, or PBMCs.

Assay: immunoSEQ multiplex PCR; the TCRdb copy retains only in-frame clones and omits some. The sample records a few hundred thousand clones, more than 75% being singletons. Germline assignment: CDR1 SGHRS and CDR2 YFSETQ. V shed 0 bases and J shed 4 bases, with 7 bases lying between them. The CDR3 sequence is 13 residues long. This chain joins TRBV5-1 and TRBJ2-5; D perhaps matches TRBD2 (5 bases). The sequence derives from a woman aged 45 to 65 with acute or convalescent COVID-19. Sequencing used peripheral blood. In nucleotides, the CDR3 is TGCGCCAGCAGCTTGGCTAGCTTAGAGACCCAGTACTTC. Translating it yields CASSLASLETQYF.